A selection of T cell receptor beta chains follows, all from one sample in a study of vaccination and CD4 T cells after COVID-19. TCRdb fed the PCR reads into MiXCR, producing one record per CDR3 protein. The sample holds 9,500 to 15,000 distinct CDR3 sequences, around 46% seen once. These receptors have no identified antigens. The specimen sequenced was CD4+ T cells from blood, cultured in vitro. Receptor source: a human donor who had recovered from COVID-19. Both conserved end residues are part of each CDR3. The D gene is left open where the match is weak. The size entry is marked missing in some rows and otherwise reads once, few, many or a size class.

v_call: TRBV28; d_call: -; j_call: TRBJ2-5; cdr3_length: 14; clone_size: -; cdr3_aa: CASSSGTFQETQYF; cdr3_nt: TGTGCCAGCAGTTCGGGGACTTTCCAAGAGACCCAGTACTTC
v_call: TRBV2; d_call: -; j_call: TRBJ2-7; cdr3_length: 13; clone_size: -; cdr3_aa: CASSAEGFYEQYF; cdr3_nt: TGTGCCAGCAGCGCTGAGGGCTTCTACGAGCAGTACTTC
v_call: TRBV30; d_call: -; j_call: TRBJ2-3; cdr3_length: 11; clone_size: once; cdr3_aa: CAWRPRDTQYF; cdr3_nt: TGTGCCTGGAGGCCGCGCGATACGCAGTATTTT
v_call: TRBV7-8; d_call: TRBD1; j_call: TRBJ2-5; cdr3_length: 14; clone_size: medium-sized; cdr3_aa: CASSGPSGGETQYF; cdr3_nt: TGTGCCAGCAGCGGCCCCTCAGGGGGAGAGACCCAGTACTTC
v_call: TRBV10-3; d_call: TRBD1; j_call: TRBJ1-4; cdr3_length: 14; clone_size: -; cdr3_aa: CAISRTGTNEKLFF; cdr3_nt: TGTGCCATCAGCCGGACAGGGACTAATGAAAAACTGTTTTTT
v_call: TRBV12-3/TRBV12-4; d_call: -; j_call: TRBJ2-7; cdr3_length: 14; clone_size: -; cdr3_aa: CASSFRGQNYEQYF; cdr3_nt: TGTGCCAGCAGTTTTAGGGGCCAGAACTACGAGCAGTACTTC
v_call: TRBV7-2; d_call: -; j_call: TRBJ2-3; cdr3_length: 14; clone_size: -; cdr3_aa: CASSLGTSTDTQYF; cdr3_nt: TGTGCCAGCAGCTTGGGAACTAGCACAGATACGCAGTATTTT
v_call: TRBV10-1; d_call: -; j_call: TRBJ2-5; cdr3_length: 13; clone_size: few; cdr3_aa: CASSESGSPARYF; cdr3_nt: TGCGCCAGCAGTGAGTCGGGCAGCCCAGCTCGGTACTTC
v_call: TRBV10-1; d_call: TRBD1; j_call: TRBJ2-1; cdr3_length: 15; clone_size: -; cdr3_aa: CASSTPGQGANEQFF; cdr3_nt: TGCGCCAGCAGCACACCGGGACAGGGGGCTAATGAGCAGTTCTTC
v_call: TRBV21-1; d_call: -; j_call: TRBJ2-5; cdr3_length: 14; clone_size: few; cdr3_aa: CASSPGRKGETQYF; cdr3_nt: TGTGCCAGCAGCCCCGGGCGGAAGGGAGAGACCCAGTACTTC
v_call: TRBV10-3; d_call: -; j_call: TRBJ1-2; cdr3_length: 16; clone_size: -; cdr3_aa: CAISASSGEWGYGYTF; cdr3_nt: TGTGCCATCAGTGCGTCCTCAGGGGAATGGGGTTATGGCTACACCTTC
v_call: TRBV4-3; d_call: -; j_call: TRBJ2-2; cdr3_length: 13; clone_size: few; cdr3_aa: CASSPVETGELFF; cdr3_nt: TGCGCCAGCAGCCCGGTTGAAACCGGGGAGCTGTTTTTT
v_call: TRBV7-3; d_call: -; j_call: TRBJ2-2; cdr3_length: 15; clone_size: -; cdr3_aa: CASSLLGQNTGELFF; cdr3_nt: TGTGCCAGCAGCTTACTTGGACAGAACACCGGGGAGCTGTTTTTT
v_call: TRBV5-4; d_call: -; j_call: TRBJ2-5; cdr3_length: 15; clone_size: -; cdr3_aa: CASSLGDTGQETQYF; cdr3_nt: TGTGCCAGCAGCTTGGGGGATACTGGACAAGAGACCCAGTACTTC
v_call: TRBV6-1; d_call: -; j_call: TRBJ1-5; cdr3_length: 13; clone_size: -; cdr3_aa: CASSSLGNQPQHF; cdr3_nt: TGTGCCAGCAGCTCACTGGGGAATCAGCCCCAGCATTTT
v_call: TRBV9; d_call: -; j_call: TRBJ2-1; cdr3_length: 13; clone_size: -; cdr3_aa: CASSVAPLNEQFF; cdr3_nt: TGTGCCAGCAGCGTAGCGCCGCTCAATGAGCAGTTCTTC
v_call: TRBV11-2; d_call: -; j_call: TRBJ2-2; cdr3_length: 13; clone_size: once; cdr3_aa: CASSVPGAGELFF; cdr3_nt: TGTGCCAGCAGCGTACCCGGGGCCGGGGAGCTGTTTTTT
v_call: TRBV30; d_call: -; j_call: TRBJ2-3; cdr3_length: 15; clone_size: -; cdr3_aa: CAWSAQGVSTDTQYF; cdr3_nt: TGTGCCTGGAGTGCCCAGGGAGTTAGCACAGATACGCAGTATTTT
v_call: TRBV7-9; d_call: -; j_call: TRBJ2-5; cdr3_length: 10; clone_size: few; cdr3_aa: CASSRETQYF; cdr3_nt: TGTGCCAGCAGCCGAGAGACCCAGTACTTC
v_call: TRBV6-5; d_call: -; j_call: TRBJ1-6; cdr3_length: 16; clone_size: few; cdr3_aa: CASSYLSRRVGSPLHF; cdr3_nt: TGTGCCAGCAGTTACTTGTCGAGAAGGGTGGGTTCACCCCTCCACTTT
v_call: TRBV10-2; d_call: TRBD2; j_call: TRBJ2-3; cdr3_length: 14; clone_size: -; cdr3_aa: CASGPTGGRDTQYF; cdr3_nt: TGCGCCAGCGGCCCGACGGGAGGGAGAGATACGCAGTATTTT
v_call: TRBV7-3; d_call: -; j_call: TRBJ2-3; cdr3_length: 14; clone_size: -; cdr3_aa: CASSFTGDTDTQYF; cdr3_nt: TGTGCCAGCAGCTTTACGGGAGACACAGATACGCAGTATTTT
v_call: TRBV18; d_call: TRBD2; j_call: TRBJ2-1; cdr3_length: 15; clone_size: medium-sized; cdr3_aa: CASSGLAGVYNEQFF; cdr3_nt: TGTGCCAGCTCAGGACTAGCGGGAGTTTACAATGAGCAGTTCTTC
v_call: TRBV11-2; d_call: TRBD1; j_call: TRBJ1-1; cdr3_length: 12; clone_size: few; cdr3_aa: CASNLRTGEAFF; cdr3_nt: TGTGCCAGCAACCTACGGACAGGGGAAGCTTTCTTT
v_call: TRBV7-6; d_call: TRBD1; j_call: TRBJ2-7; cdr3_length: 16; clone_size: few; cdr3_aa: CASSLAVGTEYYEQYF; cdr3_nt: TGTGCCAGCAGCTTAGCTGTAGGGACAGAATACTACGAGCAGTACTTC
v_call: TRBV12-3/TRBV12-4; d_call: TRBD1; j_call: TRBJ1-5; cdr3_length: 14; clone_size: few; cdr3_aa: CASSEDRVDQPQHF; cdr3_nt: TGTGCCAGCAGTGAAGACAGGGTGGATCAGCCCCAGCATTTT